Sequencing of this T cell receptor (beta chain) was carried out in a study of T cells after posttransplantation cyclophosphamide. Controls had myeloablative marrow grafts with methotrexate and calcineurin inhibitor, sampled at 1 year. Findings and limits, study-wide: TRB clonality was highly associated with recipient CMV seropositivity and reactivation.

On this clone itself: The antigen is unknown.

The junction had 9 bases not matched to a gene; V was cut back by 2 bases and J by 4 bases. The CDR3 has 16 residues. The V gene's germline CDR1 is MNHEY and CDR2 SMNVEV (reference sequence). The method was immunoSEQ multiplex PCR; TCRdb's version includes in-frame clones alone and lacks a portion of them. The sample lists 15,000 to 20,000 clones; more than 75% were seen once. This TCR was recovered from a male patient aged 45-60 years who received an allogeneic stem cell transplant from an unrelated donor, was CMV-positive, and had chronic GVHD only. The T cells may partly be graft donor cells. V and J are TRBV27 and TRBJ2-7, with 9 bases matching TRBD1. This specimen consisted of PBMCs, obtained after an allogeneic stem cell transplant with a calcineurin inhibitor and methotrexate. The CDR3 region is CASSLILTGGIYEQYF. The CDR3 DNA reads as TGTGCCAGCAGTTTAATCTTGACAGGGGGTATTTACGAGCAGTACTTC.